The source of this T cell receptor beta chain is a study of blood T cell repertoires in COVID-19. Across the whole study: T cells, B-cell-depleted T cells, or PBMCs provided the cDNA or gDNA that served as material.

In the study's own analysis: Reference gene primer amplification gave nucleated cell count estimates. Generated by immunoSEQ multiplex PCR, the TCRdb table keeps only in-frame clones and is missing some. For V, J and clone size, that table is used; D and trimming come from the DNA. This sample has 20,000 to 25,000 clones, with approximately 87% found just once. CDR1 is SGDLS, CDR2 YYNGEE, per germline. The CDR3 sequence is 18 residues long. After removal of 4 bases from V and 1 base from J, the junction contained 9 bases not matched to a gene. The rearrangement joins TRBV9 to TRBJ1-4; 11 bases are shared with TRBD1. This TCR derives from a human donor with active COVID-19. The donor label of this sample is uncertain. The sequenced material came from peripheral blood. CDR3 sequence reads: CASSTRSGTGGTNEKLFF. CDR3 in DNA: TGTGCCAGCAGCACGAGGTCCGGGACAGGGGGAACTAATGAAAAACTGTTTTTT.